This T cell receptor (beta chain) was captured by sequencing in a study of T cell changes during pregnancy in multiple sclerosis. TCRdb's copy holds only in-frame clones and misses some; the assay was immunoSEQ multiplex PCR. The table shows 100,000 or so clones, with almost 95% occurring only once. The CDR3 spans 14 residues. Trimming took 3 bases from V and 5 from J; bases not matched to a gene: 6. Germline-derived CDR1 and CDR2 are KGHSH and LQKENI. The sequences come from peripheral blood, collected before pregnancy. The chain links TRBV18 to TRBJ2-5, with 7 nucleotides matching TRBD2. The receptor's source is a female donor with multiple sclerosis, enrolled in a pregnancy study. DNA of the CDR3: TGTGCCAGCTCACCGTCTCAGGGAGGGGAGACCCAGTACTTC. Encoded protein: CASSPSQGGETQYF.